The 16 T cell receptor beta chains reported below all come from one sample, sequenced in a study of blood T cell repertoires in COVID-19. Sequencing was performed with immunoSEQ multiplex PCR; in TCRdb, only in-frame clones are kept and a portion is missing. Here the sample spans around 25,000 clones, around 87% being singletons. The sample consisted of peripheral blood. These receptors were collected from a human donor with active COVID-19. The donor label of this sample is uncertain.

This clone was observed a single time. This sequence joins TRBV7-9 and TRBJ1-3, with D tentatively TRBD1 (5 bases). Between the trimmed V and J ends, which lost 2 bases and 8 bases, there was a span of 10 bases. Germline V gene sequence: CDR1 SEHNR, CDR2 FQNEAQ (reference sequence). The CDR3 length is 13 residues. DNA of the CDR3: TGTGCCAGCAGCTTAAGGTGGGGGGACACCATATATTTT. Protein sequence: CASSLRWGDTIYF.

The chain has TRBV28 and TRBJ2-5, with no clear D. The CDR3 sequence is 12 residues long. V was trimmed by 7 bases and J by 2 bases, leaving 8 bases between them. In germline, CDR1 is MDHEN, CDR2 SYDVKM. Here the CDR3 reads CASNEVQETQYF. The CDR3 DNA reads TGTGCCAGCAATGAGGTACAAGAGACCCAGTACTTC.

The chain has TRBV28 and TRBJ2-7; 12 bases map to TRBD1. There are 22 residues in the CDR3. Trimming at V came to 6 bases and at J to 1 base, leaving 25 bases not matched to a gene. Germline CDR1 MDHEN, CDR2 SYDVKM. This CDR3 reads CASRPTFGGTGGVYGLSYEQYF. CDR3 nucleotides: TGTGCCAGCAGACCCACCTTCGGAGGGACAGGGGGCGTTTACGGACTATCCTACGAGCAGTACTTC.

The CDR3 protein is CASSLGQGGQETQYF. As DNA, the CDR3 is TGTGCCAGCAGCCTGGGACAGGGAGGGCAAGAGACCCAGTACTTC. The V call is TRBV11-2, the J call TRBJ2-5, with 9 bases matching TRBD1. Germline CDR1 and CDR2: SGHAT and FQNNGV. The CDR3 sequence is 15 residues long. Trimming cost V 5 bases and J 2 bases; bases outside gene matches: 6.

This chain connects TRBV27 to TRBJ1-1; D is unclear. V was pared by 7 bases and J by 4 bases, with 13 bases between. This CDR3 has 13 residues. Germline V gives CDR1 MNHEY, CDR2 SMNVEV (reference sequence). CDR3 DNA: TGTGCCAGCACGAGTGCTGGCGGCACTGAAGCTTTCTTT. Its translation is CASTSAGGTEAFF.

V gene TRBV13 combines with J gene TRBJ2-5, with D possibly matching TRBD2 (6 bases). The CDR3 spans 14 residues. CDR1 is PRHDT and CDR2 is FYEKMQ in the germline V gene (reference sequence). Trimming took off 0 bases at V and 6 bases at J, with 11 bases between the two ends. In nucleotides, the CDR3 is TGTGCCAGCAGCTTAGGGGCAGGGAGGCAGACCCAGTACTTC. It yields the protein CASSLGAGRQTQYF. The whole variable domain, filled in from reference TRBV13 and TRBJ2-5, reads AAGVIQSPRHLIKEKRETATLKCYPIPRHDTVYWYQQGPGQDPQFLISFYEKMQSDKGSIPDRFSAQQFSDYHSELNMSSLELGDSALYFCASSLGAGRQTQYFGPGTRLLVL.

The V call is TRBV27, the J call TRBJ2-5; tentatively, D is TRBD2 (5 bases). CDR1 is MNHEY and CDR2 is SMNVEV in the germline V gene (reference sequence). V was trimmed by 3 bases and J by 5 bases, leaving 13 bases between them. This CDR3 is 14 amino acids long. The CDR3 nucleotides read TGTGCCAGCAGTTTGTCGGAGGCCGGGGAGACCCAGTACTTC. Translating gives CASSLSEAGETQYF.

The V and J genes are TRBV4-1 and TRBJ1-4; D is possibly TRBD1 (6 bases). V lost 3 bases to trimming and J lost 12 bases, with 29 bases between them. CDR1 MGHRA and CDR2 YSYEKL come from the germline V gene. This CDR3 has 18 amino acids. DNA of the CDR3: TGCGCCAGCAGCCATGGCCCGATTTTAGGGGACATATCCTCAGAACTGTTTTTT. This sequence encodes CASSHGPILGDISSELFF.

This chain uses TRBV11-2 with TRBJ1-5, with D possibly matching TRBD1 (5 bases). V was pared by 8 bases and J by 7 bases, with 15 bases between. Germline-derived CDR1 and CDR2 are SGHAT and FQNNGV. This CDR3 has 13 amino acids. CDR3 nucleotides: TGTGCCAGCGCTGACAGTTTTGGCCAGCCCCAGCATTTT. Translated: CASADSFGQPQHF. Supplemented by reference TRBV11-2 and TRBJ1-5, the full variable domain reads EAGVAQSPRYKIIEKRQSVAFWCNPISGHATLYWYQQILGQGPKLLIQFQNNGVVDDSQLPKDRFSAERLKGVDSTLKIQPAKLEDSAVYLCASADSFGQPQHFGDGTRLSIL.

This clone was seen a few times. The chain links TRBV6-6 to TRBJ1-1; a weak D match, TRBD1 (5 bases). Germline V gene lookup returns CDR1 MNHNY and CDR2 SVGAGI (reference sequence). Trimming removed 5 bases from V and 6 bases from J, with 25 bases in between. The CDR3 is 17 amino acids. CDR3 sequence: CASSHTGRIGATPEAFF. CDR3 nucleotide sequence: TGTGCCAGCAGTCACACCGGGCGGATAGGGGCCACCCCTGAAGCTTTCTTT.

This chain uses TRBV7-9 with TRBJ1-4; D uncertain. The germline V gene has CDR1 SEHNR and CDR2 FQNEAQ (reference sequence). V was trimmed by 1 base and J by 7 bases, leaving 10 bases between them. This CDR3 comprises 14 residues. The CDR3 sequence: CASSLGPGSEKLFF. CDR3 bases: TGTGCCAGCAGCTTAGGTCCTGGTAGTGAAAAACTGTTTTTT.

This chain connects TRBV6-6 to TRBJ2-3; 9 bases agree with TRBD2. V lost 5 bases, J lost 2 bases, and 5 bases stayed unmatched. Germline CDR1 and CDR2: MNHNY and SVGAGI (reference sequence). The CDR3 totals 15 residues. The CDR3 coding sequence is TGTGCCAGCAGTCGGATAGCGGGAGACACAGATACGCAGTATTTT. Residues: CASSRIAGDTDTQYF.

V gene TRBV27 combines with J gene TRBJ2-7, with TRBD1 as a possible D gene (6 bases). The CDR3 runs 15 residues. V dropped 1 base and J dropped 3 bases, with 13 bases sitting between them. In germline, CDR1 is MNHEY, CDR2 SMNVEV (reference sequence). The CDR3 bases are TGTGCCAGCAGTTTATACAGGGCGGACCTCTACGAGCAGTACTTC. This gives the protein CASSLYRADLYEQYF.

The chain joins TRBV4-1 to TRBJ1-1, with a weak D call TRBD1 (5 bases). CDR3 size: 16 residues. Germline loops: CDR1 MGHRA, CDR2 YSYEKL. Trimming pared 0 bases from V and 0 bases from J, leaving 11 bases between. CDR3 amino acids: CASSQDRVWMNTEAFF. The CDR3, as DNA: TGCGCCAGCAGCCAAGACAGGGTTTGGATGAACACTGAAGCTTTCTTT.

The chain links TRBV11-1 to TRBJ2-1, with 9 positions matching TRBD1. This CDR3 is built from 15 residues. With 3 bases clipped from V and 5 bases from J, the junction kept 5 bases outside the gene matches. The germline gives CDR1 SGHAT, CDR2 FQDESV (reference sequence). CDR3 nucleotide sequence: TGTGCCAGCAGCTTGACAGGGGGGCAAGACAATGAGCAGTTCTTC. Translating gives CASSLTGGQDNEQFF. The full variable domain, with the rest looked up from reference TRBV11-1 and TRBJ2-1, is EAEVAQSPRYKITEKSQAVAFWCDPISGHATLYWYRQILGQGPELLVQFQDESVVDDSQLPKDRFSAERLKGVDSTLKIQPAELGDSAMYLCASSLTGGQDNEQFFGPGTRLTVL.

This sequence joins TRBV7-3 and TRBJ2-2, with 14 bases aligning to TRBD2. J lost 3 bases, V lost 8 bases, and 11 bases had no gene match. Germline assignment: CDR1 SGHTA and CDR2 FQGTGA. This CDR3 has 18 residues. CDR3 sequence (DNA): TGTGCCAGCTCCCCGGGACTAGCGGGAGTTAGTTACACCGGGGAGCTGTTTTTT. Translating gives CASSPGLAGVSYTGELFF.